One and the same sample provided the 32 T cell receptor beta chains below, sequenced in a study of shared clonotypes between healthy human individuals. Data came from immunoSEQ multiplex PCR; TCRdb stores just in-frame clones and leaves some out. The sample carries roughly 2.2 million clones, roughly 90% recorded once. Input material: naive CD4+ T cells from PBMCs. Subset reported: CD45RA+ positively selected. All receptors derive from a man aged 18 to 30 in good health. Some clones in this sample may be carry-over from other donors' samples.

The gene calls are TRBV25-1 and TRBJ1-1; D might be TRBD1 (5 bases). The V end was cut by 1 base, the J end by 3 bases, with 9 bases between. Per the germline V gene, CDR1 is MGHDK and CDR2 is SYGVNS. This CDR3 has 14 amino acids. The CDR3 reads CASSEWGGYTEAFF. CDR3 coding DNA: TGTGCCAGCAGTGAATGGGGGGGGTACACTGAAGCTTTCTTT.

This chain links TRBV9 with TRBJ2-3, with D possibly being TRBD2 (5 bases). V lost 2 bases, J lost 4 bases, and 11 bases lay in between. Germline V lookup: CDR1 SGDLS, CDR2 YYNGEE. This CDR3 comprises 14 residues. This CDR3 is CASSVGMRADTQYF. CDR3 in DNA: TGTGCCAGCAGCGTTGGCATGAGGGCAGATACGCAGTATTTT.

This sequence joins TRBV28 and TRBJ2-2, with 7 nucleotides matching TRBD1. Germline lookup yields CDR1 MDHEN and CDR2 SYDVKM. The CDR3 is 15 residues long. Unmatched junction bases numbered 10, after V lost 4 bases and J lost 8 bases. Here the CDR3 DNA reads TGTGCCAGCAGTTCCAACGGCAGGGGGAGTGGGGAGCTGTTTTTT. Protein sequence: CASSSNGRGSGELFF.

This clone was detected a few times. The chain employs TRBV7-6 and TRBJ1-5, with TRBD1 as a possible D gene (5 bases). Between the trimmed V and J ends, which lost 6 bases and 7 bases, there was a span of 13 bases. The CDR3 runs 13 residues. Germline assignment: CDR1 SGHVS and CDR2 FNYEAQ. Written as DNA, the CDR3 is TGTGCCAGCAGTTCCGGGGGGAACCAGCCCCAGCATTTT. This encodes CASSSGGNQPQHF.

The rearrangement joins TRBV4-2 to TRBJ2-7; 15 nucleotides align to TRBD2. This CDR3 has 18 amino acids. Losses at the gene ends were 5 bases for V and 3 bases for J; bases not matched to a gene: 11. Germline CDR1 is LGHNA and CDR2 is YNFKEQ. Here the CDR3 reads CASSSSTGLAGGLYEQYF. CDR3 coding DNA: TGTGCCAGCAGCTCAAGCACGGGACTAGCGGGAGGCCTCTACGAGCAGTACTTC.

V gene TRBV6-5 combines with J gene TRBJ2-5, with unresolved D. In germline, CDR1 is MNHEY, CDR2 SVGAGI. This CDR3 region has 13 residues. The ends were cut back, 4 bases at V and 4 bases at J, with 10 bases in the middle. The CDR3: CASSSQIRETQYF. The CDR3 DNA is TGTGCCAGCAGTTCCCAAATACGAGAGACCCAGTACTTC.

The gene calls are TRBV9 and TRBJ2-3, with 10 nucleotides matching TRBD2. There are 16 residues in the CDR3. CDR1 and CDR2 (germline): SGDLS, YYNGEE. The trim removed 3 bases at V and 4 bases at J, leaving 8 bases unmatched. CDR3 in amino acids: CASSASSGSGADTQYF. The CDR3 nucleotides are TGTGCCAGCAGCGCCTCTAGCGGGAGCGGGGCAGATACGCAGTATTTT.

This rearrangement joins TRBV30 to TRBJ2-6; weak D call: TRBD1 (5 bases). Trimming took 1 base from V and 0 from J, leaving 7 bases between them. Germline V gives CDR1 GTSNPN, CDR2 SVGIG (reference sequence). The CDR3 has 15 residues. Here the CDR3 reads CAWSGRASGANVLTF. The DNA for the CDR3 is TGTGCCTGGAGTGGCAGGGCCTCTGGGGCCAACGTCCTGACTTTC.

This chain connects TRBV7-8 to TRBJ2-7; perhaps D is TRBD1 or TRBD2 (5 bases each). CDR1 is SGHVS, CDR2 FQNEAQ, per germline. This CDR3 has 10 amino acids. Trimming removed 5 bases from V and 10 bases from J, with 9 bases in between. CDR3 sequence reads: CASSGDLQYF. The CDR3 region has the DNA TGTGCCAGCAGCGGGGACCTCCAGTACTTC. Full variable domain (rest looked up from reference TRBV7-8 and TRBJ2-7): GAGVSQSPRYKVAKRGQDVALRCDPISGHVSLFWYQQALGQGPEFLTYFQNEAQLDKSGLPSDRFFAERPEGSVSTLKIQRTQQEDSAVYLCASSGDLQYFGPGTRLTVT.

The rearrangement links TRBV2 to TRBJ1-1; possible D gene TRBD1, 5 bases. V was clipped by 5 bases and J by 5 bases, with 9 bases between them. The CDR3 runs to 12 residues. Per the germline V gene, CDR1 is SNHLY and CDR2 is FYNNEI. The CDR3 nucleotides read TGTGCCAGCAGTTGGTCAGGGACTGAAGCTTTCTTT. This sequence encodes CASSWSGTEAFF.

The gene calls are TRBV25-1 and TRBJ1-2; D is unresolved. The CDR3 extends over 15 amino acids. Germline lookup yields CDR1 MGHDK and CDR2 SYGVNS. With 2 bases removed from V and 8 bases from J, the gap between germline ends came to 18 bases. CDR3 coding DNA: TGTGCCAGCAGTGAAATCGATATAGGCCCGGAAGGCTACACCTTC. Its protein product is CASSEIDIGPEGYTF.

The chain couples TRBV5-4 to TRBJ2-7; TRBD2 agrees at 16 bases. Losses at the gene ends were 6 bases for V and 6 bases for J; bases not matched to a gene: 12. The CDR3 contains 17 residues. CDR1 is SGHNT, CDR2 YYREEE, per germline (reference sequence). The CDR3 DNA sequence: TGTGCCAGCACCCTGGGGGGGACTAGCGGGAGGGCCGGCGAGCAGTACTTC. Amino acid sequence: CASTLGGTSGRAGEQYF.

V is TRBV18 and J is TRBJ2-7; TRBD2 matches at 11 bases. The CDR3 loop spans 15 amino acids. V shed 2 bases and J 7 bases; nucleotides not matched to a gene: 7. CDR1 and CDR2 (germline): KGHSH, LQKENI. The CDR3 protein is CASSPRLAGTGEQYF. Written as DNA, the CDR3 is TGTGCCAGCTCACCAAGACTAGCGGGGACGGGTGAGCAGTACTTC.

The J gene is TRBJ1-2, the V gene TRBV4-3; weak D call: TRBD1 (5 bases). V was trimmed by 0 bases and J by 8 bases, leaving 13 bases between them. This CDR3 is 14 amino acids long. Looked up from germline, CDR1 is LGHNA and CDR2 is YSLEER. The CDR3, as DNA: TGCGCCAGCAGCCAAGACACAGGAAGATTAGGCTACACCTTC. The encoded protein is CASSQDTGRLGYTF.

The chain links TRBV6-5 to TRBJ1-1; D is perhaps TRBD1 (6 bases). Germline V CDR1 and CDR2: MNHEY, SVGAGI. With 0 bases removed from V and 4 bases from J, the gap between germline ends came to 12 bases. The CDR3 is made up of 15 amino acids. CDR3 region: CASSYSKGGRTEAFF. In nucleotides, the CDR3 is TGTGCCAGCAGTTACTCGAAAGGGGGACGCACTGAAGCTTTCTTT.

This chain connects TRBV5-1 to TRBJ2-7, with D tentatively TRBD2 (5 bases). The germline V and J ends were trimmed by 0 bases and 3 bases, with 13 bases remaining between them. There are 15 residues in the CDR3. Germline-derived CDR1 and CDR2 are SGHRS and YFSETQ. The CDR3 loop reads CASSLAGLAGYEQYF. The CDR3 DNA reads as TGCGCCAGCAGCTTGGCCGGTCTAGCCGGCTACGAGCAGTACTTC.

The gene calls are TRBV5-6 and TRBJ1-5; the match to TRBD1 covers 8 bases. Unmatched junction bases numbered 6, after V lost 3 bases and J lost 4 bases. Germline loops: CDR1 SGHDT, CDR2 YYEEEE. The CDR3 has 15 amino acids. In DNA, the CDR3 is TGTGCCAGCAGCTCCTGGACAGGGCTTAATCAGCCCCAGCATTTT. Translated: CASSSWTGLNQPQHF.

This chain connects TRBV5-1 to TRBJ2-3; possible D gene TRBD2, 5 bases. V dropped 4 bases and J dropped 5 bases, with 17 bases sitting between them. This CDR3 region has 15 residues. Germline V gives CDR1 SGHRS, CDR2 YFSETQ. The CDR3 reads CASSIHSLREDTQYF. The CDR3 DNA reads as TGCGCCAGCAGCATTCACTCCCTTCGGGAAGATACGCAGTATTTT.

In nucleotides, the CDR3 is TGTGCCAGCAGCCCGACCACGCGGGGCCAAGTGTCTAGCACAGATACGCAGTATTTT. Translated, it gives CASSPTTRGQVSSTDTQYF. The rearrangement links TRBV5-6 to TRBJ2-3, with TRBD2 as a possible D gene (6 bases). The length of the CDR3 is 19 residues. Germline values: CDR1 SGHDT, CDR2 YYEEEE. Trimming cost V 4 bases and J 0 bases, with 24 bases left between them.

The V call is TRBV5-1, the J call TRBJ2-1, with D hard to call. The V gene's germline CDR1 is SGHRS and CDR2 YFSETQ. With 2 bases removed from V and 0 bases from J, the gap between germline ends came to 12 bases. The CDR3 loop spans 16 amino acids. The CDR3 DNA sequence: TGCGCCAGCAGCTTTACGGGTCGGAGCTCCTACAATGAGCAGTTCTTC. It codes for CASSFTGRSSYNEQFF.

A word on this clone: A read error may account for a junction end that differs from germline. The chain has TRBV10-2 and TRBJ2-7; 8 nucleotides line up with TRBD1. This CDR3 is built from 10 residues. CDR1 and CDR2 from the germline V gene are WSHSY and SAAADI. The CDR3 loop reads CARHQGTGSF. CDR3 nucleotides: TGCGCCAGACACCAAGGGACAGGAAGTTTC.

V usage is TRBV5-1 and J usage is TRBJ2-1, with D possibly matching TRBD2 (6 bases). CDR1 SGHRS and CDR2 YFSETQ come from the germline V gene. Trimming pared 4 bases from V and 1 base from J, leaving 18 bases between. This CDR3 spans 17 amino acids. Here the CDR3 DNA reads TGCGCCAGCAGCACCATAGACCTAGCGTCATCCTACAATGAGCAGTTCTTC. This translates into CASSTIDLASSYNEQFF.

The V call is TRBV29-1, the J call TRBJ1-2, with 7 positions matching TRBD1. Germline V gives CDR1 SQVTM, CDR2 ANQGSEA. Trimming cost V 4 bases and J 3 bases; bases outside gene matches: 2. The CDR3 is made up of 12 amino acids. Written as DNA, the CDR3 is TGCAGCGTTGGAGGGGGCTACTATGGCTACACCTTC. It translates to CSVGGGYYGYTF.

The chain recombines TRBV27 with TRBJ1-1, with TRBD1 identical over 8 bases. Germline CDR1 reads MNHEY; CDR2 reads SMNVEV (reference sequence). Trimming at V came to 7 bases and at J to 5 bases, leaving 6 bases not matched to a gene. This CDR3 is built from 13 residues. The CDR3 sequence is CASTRTGRTEAFF. CDR3 DNA: TGTGCCAGCACCAGGACAGGGCGGACTGAAGCTTTCTTT.

The chain carries TRBV5-4 and TRBJ2-7, with D hard to call. Germline V lookup: CDR1 SGHNT, CDR2 YYREEE (reference sequence). There are 14 residues in the CDR3. The V end was cut by 9 bases, the J end by 5 bases, with 21 bases between. The chain's CDR3 is CATQSGGLRDEQYF. CDR3 coding DNA: TGTGCCACGCAAAGTGGCGGCCTAAGGGACGAGCAGTACTTC.

This clone appeared a single time. The V and J genes are TRBV4-3 and TRBJ1-1, with D possibly TRBD1 on 5 matching bases. The CDR3 extends over 15 amino acids. CDR1 is LGHNA and CDR2 is YSLEER in the germline V gene. Trimming removed 4 bases from V and 4 bases from J, with 16 bases in between. CDR3 DNA sequence: TGCGCCAGCAGCCGCGACCCGACAGCGATCACTGAAGCTTTCTTT. It is translated as CASSRDPTAITEAFF.

This chain links TRBV9 with TRBJ1-4; 12 nucleotides match TRBD1. The CDR3 totals 19 residues. Germline V lookup: CDR1 SGDLS, CDR2 YYNGEE. J gave up 4 bases and V 0 bases, and 10 bases lay outside the gene matches. The CDR3 sequence: CASSVAPGTGGAGNEKLFF. The CDR3 region has the DNA TGTGCCAGCAGCGTAGCCCCCGGGACAGGGGGCGCCGGTAATGAAAAACTGTTTTTT.

The chain recombines TRBV29-1 with TRBJ2-7; perhaps TRBD1 as D (5 bases). V was trimmed by 4 bases and J by 3 bases, leaving 10 bases between them. This CDR3 comprises 12 residues. Germline V gene lookup returns CDR1 SQVTM and CDR2 ANQGSEA. CDR3 bases: TGCAGCGTTGTGGGGCTTAGCTACGAGCAGTACTTC. It is translated as CSVVGLSYEQYF.

This chain connects TRBV10-3 to TRBJ1-5, with a weak D call TRBD1 (5 bases). The CDR3 has 16 residues. Trimming stripped 6 bases from V and 0 bases from J, with 15 bases between. Germline V gene sequence: CDR1 ENHRY, CDR2 SYGVKD. The CDR3 protein is CAISRGGESSNQPQHF. CDR3 DNA sequence: TGTGCCATCAGCCGTGGGGGGGAATCTAGCAATCAGCCCCAGCATTTT.

The chain carries TRBV28 and TRBJ1-2; TRBD1 is a possible D gene (5 bases). With 6 bases removed from V and 4 bases from J, the gap between germline ends came to 18 bases. Germline loops: CDR1 MDHEN, CDR2 SYDVKM. The CDR3 consists of 15 residues. DNA of the CDR3: TGTGCCAGCAGCCTTGGGGGTTCCTGGGTCTATGGCTACACCTTC. It yields the protein CASSLGGSWVYGYTF.

The chain joins TRBV7-9 to TRBJ2-3, with a tentative D call TRBD1 (5 bases). The V end lost 4 bases, the J end lost 2 bases, and 10 bases lay between the germline ends. There are 14 residues in the CDR3. Germline lookup yields CDR1 SEHNR and CDR2 FQNEAQ (reference sequence). This CDR3 is CASSSTATTDTQYF. The CDR3 DNA sequence: TGTGCCAGCAGCTCGACAGCTACCACAGATACGCAGTATTTT.

The V gene is TRBV6-6, the J gene TRBJ2-2; 7 positions agree with TRBD2. V was pared by 9 bases and J by 5 bases, with 9 bases of the junction left unmatched. Germline CDR1 and CDR2: MNHNY and SVGAGI (reference sequence). The CDR3 sequence is 14 residues long. The CDR3: CASTRGRETGELFF. For the CDR3, the DNA is TGTGCCAGTACTCGAGGGAGGGAAACCGGGGAGCTGTTTTTT.